These 7 T cell receptor beta chains were all obtained from the same sample, sequenced in a study of CD8+ T cells in alopecia areata. It was cDNA, reverse transcribed from extracted RNA, that served as the sequencing template. Some clones are missing from TCRdb's copy, which holds only in-frame ones; the method was immunoSEQ multiplex PCR. The sample carries approximately 66,000 clones, 50% to 75% recorded once. The source was CD8+ T cells sorted from blood, collected at week 0. The receptors were sampled from a human donor with alopecia areata.

The chain couples TRBV28 to TRBJ2-7; D call uncertain. This CDR3 region has 12 residues. V shed 4 bases and J shed 3 bases, with 7 bases lying between them. Germline V gene sequence: CDR1 MDHEN, CDR2 SYDVKM. This CDR3 is CASSSVGYEQYF. The CDR3 DNA follows: TGTGCCAGCAGTTCAGTAGGCTACGAGCAGTACTTC.

The CDR3 DNA sequence: TGTGCCAGCAGCGATCGACTGGTTTCTGAGCAGTACTTC. Translated: CASSDRLVSEQYF. The chain has TRBV27 and TRBJ2-7, with unresolved D. The length of the CDR3 is 13 residues. Between the trimmed V and J ends, which lost 6 bases and 7 bases, there was a span of 16 bases. The V gene's germline CDR1 is MNHEY and CDR2 SMNVEV (reference sequence).

This rearrangement joins TRBV7-8 to TRBJ2-7; D may be TRBD1 (5 bases). Germline lookup yields CDR1 SGHVS and CDR2 FQNEAQ. This CDR3 comprises 14 residues. The V end was cut by 1 base, the J end by 4 bases, with 11 bases between. The CDR3 DNA reads TGTGCCAGCAGCTTAGGAGGCAGGGCTTACGAGCAGTACTTC. Its protein is CASSLGGRAYEQYF. The full variable domain, completed using reference TRBV7-8 and TRBJ2-7, is GAGVSQSPRYKVAKRGQDVALRCDPISGHVSLFWYQQALGQGPEFLTYFQNEAQLDKSGLPSDRFFAERPEGSVSTLKIQRTQQEDSAVYLCASSLGGRAYEQYFGPGTRLTVT.

The V call is TRBV10-3, the J call TRBJ2-7, with no clear D. The CDR3 contains 13 residues. Germline values: CDR1 ENHRY, CDR2 SYGVKD. The V end lost 0 bases, the J end lost 6 bases, and 9 bases lay between the germline ends. CDR3 loop: CAISESMQSEQYF. Here the CDR3 DNA reads TGTGCCATCAGTGAGTCGATGCAATCCGAGCAGTACTTC.

The chain has TRBV27 and TRBJ2-1, with 10 bases matching TRBD2. Trimming removed 3 bases from V and 7 bases from J; junction bases left unmatched: 6. The germline gives CDR1 MNHEY, CDR2 SMNVEV (reference sequence). This CDR3 has 15 amino acids. The CDR3 DNA sequence: TGTGCCAGCAGTTTTGCGGCTAGCGGGAGTAATGAGCAGTTCTTC. Protein sequence: CASSFAASGSNEQFF.

This clone occurred a few times. This sequence joins TRBV5-1 and TRBJ2-7; D is ambiguous. The CDR3 contains 13 residues. V was trimmed by 0 bases and J by 2 bases, leaving 6 bases between them. CDR1 is SGHRS, CDR2 YFSETQ, per germline. CDR3 in amino acids: CASSLEQTYEQYF. The CDR3 coding sequence is TGCGCCAGCAGCTTGGAGCAGACCTACGAGCAGTACTTC.

This clone was observed a single time. The CDR3 coding sequence is TGTGCCTGGAGTCCCCTGACTAGTTTAGGGTGGAATGAGCAGTTCTTC. Residues: CAWSPLTSLGWNEQFF. V gene TRBV30 combines with J gene TRBJ2-1; a weak D match, TRBD2 (6 bases). Germline CDR1 GTSNPN, CDR2 SVGIG (reference sequence). The CDR3 loop spans 16 amino acids. The V end lost 2 bases, the J end lost 7 bases, and 21 bases lay between the germline ends.